Sequencing of this T cell receptor beta chain was carried out in a study of T cells in Graves' hyperthyroidism and ophthalmopathy. In this sample, this clonotype turned up many times. Using RNA transcripts as the source, TCR beta CDR3 regions were amplified. A set of HTBI primers served as the primers for a first-round RT-PCR of the TCR CDR3. TCRdb fed the multiplex PCR reads into MiXCR, producing one record per CDR3 protein. Of about 380,000 distinct CDR3 sequences in the sample, roughly 14% were seen once. V lost 8 bases and J lost 3, with 14 bases in between. CDR3 length equals 13 residues. This chain joins TRBV12-3 or TRBV12-4 and TRBJ2-7; D gene uncertain. The sequence derives from a man aged 30-40 years with Graves' hyperthyroidism that later progressed to Graves' ophthalmopathy. Material for sequencing was blood. The CDR3 is CASGVSGVYEQYF. In DNA, the CDR3 is TGTGCCAGCGGGGTCAGTGGGGTCTACGAGCAGTACTTC.